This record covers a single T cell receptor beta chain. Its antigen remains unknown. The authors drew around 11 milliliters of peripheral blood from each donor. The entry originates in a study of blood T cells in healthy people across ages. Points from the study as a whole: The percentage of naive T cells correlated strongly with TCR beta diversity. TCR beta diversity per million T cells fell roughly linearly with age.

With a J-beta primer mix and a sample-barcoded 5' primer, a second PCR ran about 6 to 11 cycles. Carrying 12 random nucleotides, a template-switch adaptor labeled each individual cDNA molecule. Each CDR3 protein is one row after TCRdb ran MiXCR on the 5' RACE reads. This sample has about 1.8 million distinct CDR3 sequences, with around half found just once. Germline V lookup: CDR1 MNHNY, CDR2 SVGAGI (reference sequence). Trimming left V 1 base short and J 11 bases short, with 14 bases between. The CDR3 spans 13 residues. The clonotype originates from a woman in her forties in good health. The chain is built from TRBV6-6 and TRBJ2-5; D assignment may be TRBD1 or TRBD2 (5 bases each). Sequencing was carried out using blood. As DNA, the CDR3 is TGTGCCAGCAGTTACTGGGACGACAATGAGCAGTACTTC. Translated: CASSYWDDNEQYF.